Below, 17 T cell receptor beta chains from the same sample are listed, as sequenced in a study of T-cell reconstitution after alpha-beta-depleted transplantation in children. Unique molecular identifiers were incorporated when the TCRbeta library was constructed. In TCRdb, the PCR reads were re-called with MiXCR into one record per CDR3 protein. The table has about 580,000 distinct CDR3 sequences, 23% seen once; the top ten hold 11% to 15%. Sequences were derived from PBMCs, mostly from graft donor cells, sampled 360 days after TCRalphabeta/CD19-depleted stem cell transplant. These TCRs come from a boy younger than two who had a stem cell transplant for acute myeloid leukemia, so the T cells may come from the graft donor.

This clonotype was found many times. CDR3 amino acids: CSFGVGRTDTQYF. The CDR3 nucleotides are TGCAGCTTCGGGGTAGGGCGCACAGATACGCAGTATTTT. The chain couples TRBV29-1 to TRBJ2-3; D might be TRBD2 (5 bases). The CDR3 consists of 13 residues. Trimming removed 8 bases at V and 1 base at J, with 13 bases between. The germline CDR1 and CDR2 sequences are SQVTM and ANQGSEA.

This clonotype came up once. CDR3 nucleotides: TGTGCCAGCAGCTTGGACAGGGGCAGGAGGGCCAACGTCCTGACTTTC. It translates to CASSLDRGRRANVLTF. This chain joins TRBV5-6 and TRBJ2-6, with TRBD1 identical over 7 bases. V lost 0 bases to trimming and J lost 5 bases; unmatched junction nucleotides: 5. The CDR3 consists of 16 residues. Germline lookup yields CDR1 SGHDT and CDR2 YYEEEE.

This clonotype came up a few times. The CDR3 loop is CASSITGSSYEQYV. The CDR3 DNA reads TGTGCCAGCAGTATCACAGGTAGCTCCTACGAGCAGTACGTC. The chain couples TRBV27 to TRBJ2-7; weak D call: TRBD1 (5 bases). V was shortened by 5 bases and J by 0 bases, with 11 bases between the two germline ends. Germline V lookup: CDR1 MNHEY, CDR2 SMNVEV (reference sequence). The CDR3 totals 14 residues.

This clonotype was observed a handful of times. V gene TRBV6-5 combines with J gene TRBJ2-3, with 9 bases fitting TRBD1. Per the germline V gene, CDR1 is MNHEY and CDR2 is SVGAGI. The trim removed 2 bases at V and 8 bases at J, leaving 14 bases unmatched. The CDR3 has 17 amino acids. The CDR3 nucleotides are TGTGCCAGCAGTTACCCACTAGTGGGGACAGGGCCTCCTACGCAGTATTTT. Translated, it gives CASSYPLVGTGPPTQYF.

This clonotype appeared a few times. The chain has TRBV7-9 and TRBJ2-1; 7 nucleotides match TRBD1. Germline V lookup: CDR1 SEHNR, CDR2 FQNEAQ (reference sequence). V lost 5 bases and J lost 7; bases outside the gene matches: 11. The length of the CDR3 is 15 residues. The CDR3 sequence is CASSARDSGWNEQFF. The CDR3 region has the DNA TGTGCCAGCAGCGCCCGGGACAGTGGTTGGAATGAGCAGTTCTTC.

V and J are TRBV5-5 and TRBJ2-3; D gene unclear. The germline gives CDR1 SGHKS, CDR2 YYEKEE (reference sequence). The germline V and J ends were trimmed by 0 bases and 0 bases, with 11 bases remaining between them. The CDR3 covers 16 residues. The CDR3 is CASSLASALSTDTQYF. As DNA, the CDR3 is TGTGCCAGCAGCTTGGCCAGCGCCCTGAGCACAGATACGCAGTATTTT.

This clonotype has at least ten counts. The CDR3 sequence: CASTLGPNTGELFF. CDR3 DNA sequence: TGTGCCAGCACCCTTGGACCCAACACCGGGGAGCTGTTTTTT. The genes are TRBV27 and TRBJ2-2; no clear D gene. V was trimmed by 7 bases and J by 2 bases, leaving 11 bases between them. CDR3 size: 14 residues. Germline V gene data show CDR1 as MNHEY and CDR2 as SMNVEV (reference sequence).

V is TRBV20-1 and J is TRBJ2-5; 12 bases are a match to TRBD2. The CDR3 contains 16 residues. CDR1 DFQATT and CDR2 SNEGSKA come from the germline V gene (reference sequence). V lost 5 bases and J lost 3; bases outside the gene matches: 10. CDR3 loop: CSAPFGGLAGKETQYF. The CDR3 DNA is TGCAGTGCTCCCTTCGGGGGACTAGCGGGTAAAGAGACCCAGTACTTC.

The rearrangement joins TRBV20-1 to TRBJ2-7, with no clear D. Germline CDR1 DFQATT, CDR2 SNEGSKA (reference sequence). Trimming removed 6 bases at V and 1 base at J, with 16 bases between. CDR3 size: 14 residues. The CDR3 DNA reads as TGCAGTGCCCAGCGTTCGCCACCTTCCTACGAGCAGTACTTC. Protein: CSAQRSPPSYEQYF.

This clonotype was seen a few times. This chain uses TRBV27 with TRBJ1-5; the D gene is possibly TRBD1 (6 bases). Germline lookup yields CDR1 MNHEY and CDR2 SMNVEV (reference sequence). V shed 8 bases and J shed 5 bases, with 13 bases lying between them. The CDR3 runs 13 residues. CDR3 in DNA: TGTGCCAGCCAACAGGGTACCGATCAGCCCCAGCATTTT. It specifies CASQQGTDQPQHF.

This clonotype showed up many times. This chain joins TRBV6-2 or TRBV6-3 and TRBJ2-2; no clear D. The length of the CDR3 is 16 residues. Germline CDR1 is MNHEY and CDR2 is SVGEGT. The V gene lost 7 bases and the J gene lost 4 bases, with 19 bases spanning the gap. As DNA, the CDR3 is TGTGCCAGCACCAACGGCAACCGGGTCGCCACCGGGGAGCTGTTTTTT. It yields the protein CASTNGNRVATGELFF.

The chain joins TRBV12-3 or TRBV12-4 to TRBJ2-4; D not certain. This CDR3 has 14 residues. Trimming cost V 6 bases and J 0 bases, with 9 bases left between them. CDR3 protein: CASSPTVAKNIQYF. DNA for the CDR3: TGTGCCAGCAGCCCTACAGTAGCCAAAAACATTCAGTACTTC.

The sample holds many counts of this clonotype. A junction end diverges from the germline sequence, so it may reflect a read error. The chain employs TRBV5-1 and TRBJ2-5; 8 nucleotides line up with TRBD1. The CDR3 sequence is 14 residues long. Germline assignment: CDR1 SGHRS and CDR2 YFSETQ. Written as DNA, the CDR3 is TGTGCCAGCAGCTCTACAGGGGGACAAGAGACCCAGTACTTC. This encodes CASSSTGGQETQYF.

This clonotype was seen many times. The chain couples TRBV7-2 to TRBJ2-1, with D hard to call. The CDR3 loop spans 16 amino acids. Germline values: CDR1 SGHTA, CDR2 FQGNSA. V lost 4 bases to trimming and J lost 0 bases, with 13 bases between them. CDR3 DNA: TGTGCCAGCAGCTCCCAAAATCGATACTCCTACAATGAGCAGTTCTTC. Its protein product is CASSSQNRYSYNEQFF.

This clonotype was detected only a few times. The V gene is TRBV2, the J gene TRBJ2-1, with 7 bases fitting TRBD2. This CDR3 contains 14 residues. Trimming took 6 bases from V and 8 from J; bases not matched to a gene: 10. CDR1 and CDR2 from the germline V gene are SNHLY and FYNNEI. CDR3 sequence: CASRGLVAGDEQFF. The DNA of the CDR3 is TGTGCCAGCAGGGGCCTAGTTGCGGGAGATGAGCAGTTCTTC.

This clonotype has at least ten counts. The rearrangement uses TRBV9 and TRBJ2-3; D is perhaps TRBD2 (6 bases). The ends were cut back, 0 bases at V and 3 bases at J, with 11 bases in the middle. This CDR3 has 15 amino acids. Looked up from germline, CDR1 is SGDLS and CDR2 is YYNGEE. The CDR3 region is CASSVVWGETDTQYF. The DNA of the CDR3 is TGTGCCAGCAGCGTAGTGTGGGGGGAAACAGATACGCAGTATTTT.

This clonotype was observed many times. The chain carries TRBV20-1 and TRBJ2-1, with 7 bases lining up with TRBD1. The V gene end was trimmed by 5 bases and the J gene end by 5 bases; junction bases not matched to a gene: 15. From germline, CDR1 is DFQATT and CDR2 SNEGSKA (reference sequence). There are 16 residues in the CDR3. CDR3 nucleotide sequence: TGCAGTGCTCGAACTCCGACAGGGAAGCATCACAATGAGCAGTTCTTC. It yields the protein CSARTPTGKHHNEQFF.